The entry below gives a single TCR beta chain sequence along with its context. Study processing details: How many nucleated cells were present was estimated from reference gene primer amplification. The repertoire was sequenced with immunoSEQ multiplex PCR; TCRdb's copy has only in-frame clones and lacks some. From that table come the V and J calls and clone size; the DNA was used to work out D and trimming. The sample has 180,000 or so clones; about 85% are singletons. The V and J ends lost 8 bases and 2 bases respectively, with 16 bases between them. Per germline, CDR1 KGHSH and CDR2 LQKENI. This CDR3 has 15 amino acids. Enrolment of Seattle patients took place during active infection, and they were followed longitudinally. The data were obtained in a study of blood T cell repertoires in COVID-19. Study-wide context: Both acute and convalescent COVID-19 samples were obtained from the United States, Italy and Spain.

The TCR was taken from a person aged 65-85 years with COVID-19, enrolled during active disease. This rearrangement joins TRBV18 to TRBJ1-5; D possibly corresponds to TRBD1 (5 bases). Sequenced material: peripheral blood. DNA for the CDR3: TGTGCCAGCCCCCAGCAGGGCGACGGCAATCAGCCCCAGCATTTT. This encodes CASPQQGDGNQPQHF.